This T cell receptor beta chain was identified during a study of molecular identifiers for immune sequencing clone quantification. TCRdb analysed the PCR reads with MiXCR anew, one entry per CDR3 protein. The sample shows approximately 90,000 distinct CDR3 sequences, around 23% of them seen only once. Trimming took 4 bases from V and 7 from J, leaving 14 bases between them. This CDR3 is built from 14 residues. The sample taken for sequencing was naive CD8+ T cells from blood, with Jurkat cell RNA spiked in. Subset noted: FACS-sorted CD8+CD4-CCR7+CD45RA+ naive T cells. This TCR came from a human donor in good health. Some libraries in this study had Jurkat cell RNA spiked in. The chain links TRBV12-3 or TRBV12-4 to TRBJ1-5; weak D call: TRBD1 (5 bases). In DNA form, the CDR3 reads TGTGCCAGCAGTTGGGGCAGTTTGGGGCAGCCCCAGCATTTT. This codes for CASSWGSLGQPQHF.